Listed below are T cell receptor beta chains from one sample, sequenced in a study of blood T cells in healthy people across ages. TCRdb reprocessed the 5' RACE reads with MiXCR, giving one entry per CDR3 protein. In the table there are about 570,000 distinct CDR3 sequences, 25% to 30% of which are singletons. The sequenced material came from blood. These receptors all come from a woman between 65 and 79 years old in good health. The CDR3 runs from the conserved cysteine through the conserved F or W. Fields, in order: CDR3 protein, D gene, J gene, V gene. D genes are given only for firm matches.

CDR3aa: CASSQPDRGNTIYF; d_gene: -; j_gene: TRBJ1-3; v_gene: TRBV3-1
CDR3aa: CASSDPSGGFNEQFF; d_gene: TRBD2; j_gene: TRBJ2-1; v_gene: TRBV25-1
CDR3aa: CASSMGQGGGETQYF; d_gene: TRBD1; j_gene: TRBJ2-5; v_gene: TRBV11-2
CDR3aa: CASSYMGQGASPLHF; d_gene: TRBD1; j_gene: TRBJ1-6; v_gene: TRBV6-5
CDR3aa: CATGAGTRADTQYF; d_gene: TRBD2; j_gene: TRBJ2-3; v_gene: TRBV24-1
CDR3aa: CASRKQGVGNTGELSF; d_gene: -; j_gene: TRBJ2-2; v_gene: TRBV19
CDR3aa: CASSLRQYNEQFF; d_gene: -; j_gene: -; v_gene: TRBV5-1
CDR3aa: CASSQNALSSYNSPLHF; d_gene: -; j_gene: TRBJ1-6; v_gene: TRBV7-8
CDR3aa: CASSIDLHVQPQHF; d_gene: -; j_gene: TRBJ1-5; v_gene: TRBV19
CDR3aa: CASSFTMRTGDEQYF; d_gene: TRBD1; j_gene: TRBJ2-7; v_gene: TRBV6-2/TRBV6-3
CDR3aa: CAAGGGNQETQYF; d_gene: TRBD2; j_gene: TRBJ2-5; v_gene: TRBV7-7
CDR3aa: CASVIGGKNSPLHF; d_gene: -; j_gene: TRBJ1-6; v_gene: TRBV6-1
CDR3aa: CASSRDRGYNSPLHF; d_gene: -; j_gene: TRBJ1-6; v_gene: TRBV7-2
CDR3aa: CASSSGTGAIQETQYF; d_gene: TRBD1; j_gene: TRBJ2-5; v_gene: TRBV6-6
CDR3aa: CASSPDSPGQKTGQYF; d_gene: TRBD1; j_gene: TRBJ2-5; v_gene: TRBV18
CDR3aa: CASSLDRGQPQHF; d_gene: TRBD1; j_gene: TRBJ1-5; v_gene: TRBV7-6
CDR3aa: CSVEPGLAGVGPETQYF; d_gene: TRBD2; j_gene: TRBJ2-5; v_gene: TRBV29-1
CDR3aa: CSARDLGSAPNTEAFF; d_gene: -; j_gene: TRBJ1-1; v_gene: TRBV20-1
CDR3aa: CASSLGLGKTQYF; d_gene: -; j_gene: TRBJ2-5; v_gene: TRBV7-8
CDR3aa: CAISEMREGTQYF; d_gene: -; j_gene: TRBJ2-5; v_gene: TRBV10-3
CDR3aa: CASSGGGPFSGELFF; d_gene: -; j_gene: TRBJ2-2; v_gene: TRBV6-1
CDR3aa: CASSSRATNNSPLHF; d_gene: -; j_gene: TRBJ1-6; v_gene: TRBV5-1
CDR3aa: CASSLQGTGTDTQYF; d_gene: -; j_gene: TRBJ2-3; v_gene: TRBV7-9
CDR3aa: CASSEWGRGEETQYF; d_gene: TRBD2; j_gene: TRBJ2-5; v_gene: TRBV25-1
CDR3aa: CASSRDWTSGIVDEQFF; d_gene: TRBD2; j_gene: -; v_gene: TRBV7-3
CDR3aa: CASSLFRDRGNTIYF; d_gene: TRBD1; j_gene: TRBJ1-3; v_gene: TRBV11-3
CDR3aa: CASSYPGPGNEQYF; d_gene: -; j_gene: -; v_gene: TRBV6-2/TRBV6-3
CDR3aa: CASSLGVIAGGSSETQYF; d_gene: TRBD2; j_gene: TRBJ2-5; v_gene: TRBV7-2
CDR3aa: CASSSQQGLETQYF; d_gene: -; j_gene: TRBJ2-5; v_gene: TRBV7-9
CDR3aa: CSARDPGLAGTDTQYF; d_gene: TRBD2; j_gene: TRBJ2-3; v_gene: TRBV20-1
CDR3aa: CASSLFPGGHQQFF; d_gene: -; j_gene: -; v_gene: TRBV7-2
CDR3aa: CASSYIGQGDEKLFF; d_gene: TRBD1; j_gene: TRBJ1-4; v_gene: TRBV6-5
CDR3aa: CASIMGSTREQFF; d_gene: -; j_gene: TRBJ2-1; v_gene: TRBV25-1
CDR3aa: CASSLAGRNYGYTF; d_gene: -; j_gene: TRBJ1-2; v_gene: TRBV11-2
CDR3aa: CASTRTGGFGTQYF; d_gene: TRBD2; j_gene: TRBJ2-5; v_gene: TRBV6-5
CDR3aa: CASARGDRRSPLHF; d_gene: TRBD1; j_gene: TRBJ1-6; v_gene: TRBV5-6
CDR3aa: CASSLVRREETQYF; d_gene: -; j_gene: TRBJ2-5; v_gene: TRBV11-2
CDR3aa: CASSQFVGPYEQYF; d_gene: -; j_gene: -; v_gene: TRBV3-1
CDR3aa: CASSSWRTSGVLSELFF; d_gene: TRBD2; j_gene: TRBJ2-2; v_gene: TRBV7-2
CDR3aa: CASSIGNRGYEQYF; d_gene: TRBD1; j_gene: TRBJ2-7; v_gene: TRBV19
CDR3aa: CASRALAAPEAFF; d_gene: -; j_gene: TRBJ1-1; v_gene: TRBV6-5
CDR3aa: CASSPGYGLNQPQHF; d_gene: -; j_gene: TRBJ1-5; v_gene: TRBV2
CDR3aa: CATPTGSYGCGNTIYF; d_gene: -; j_gene: TRBJ1-3; v_gene: TRBV28
CDR3aa: CASSDMGVGEQYF; d_gene: -; j_gene: -; v_gene: TRBV2
CDR3aa: CASSQVDRGSSPLHF; d_gene: TRBD1; j_gene: TRBJ1-6; v_gene: TRBV4-1
CDR3aa: CASSYRQGPSEQCF; d_gene: TRBD1; j_gene: TRBJ2-7; v_gene: TRBV6-5
CDR3aa: CASSRTGSNRMNTEAFF; d_gene: TRBD1; j_gene: TRBJ1-1; v_gene: TRBV5-1
CDR3aa: CASRDSGGNEQYF; d_gene: TRBD2; j_gene: -; v_gene: TRBV3-1
CDR3aa: CASSALAGQNTGELFF; d_gene: TRBD2; j_gene: TRBJ2-2; v_gene: TRBV5-1
CDR3aa: CSVQLRGQNYGYTF; d_gene: TRBD1; j_gene: TRBJ1-2; v_gene: TRBV29-1
CDR3aa: CASSTPILNYGYTF; d_gene: -; j_gene: TRBJ1-2; v_gene: TRBV6-2/TRBV6-3